This record concerns one T cell receptor beta chain sequence. Antigen specificity is unknown. This sample was included in a study of cytomegalovirus exposure and HLA in healthy donors. Overall study results and limits: Presence/absence analyses took donor sequencing depth as roughly uniform.

The germline V gene has CDR1 MNHEY and CDR2 SVGAGI. J lost 4 bases, V lost 0 bases, and 9 bases had no gene match. CDR3 length equals 16 residues. Vbeta (60) and Jbeta (13) primers were used in the PCR. TCRdb's copy holds only in-frame clones and misses some; the assay was immunoSEQ multiplex PCR. The table lists around 190,000 clones, around 76% of them singletons, with 1.5% to 2% in the top ten. This clonotype originated in a man between 25 and 39 years old in good health and CMV-seronegative. The chain couples TRBV6-5 to TRBJ2-7, with TRBD2 matching 7 bases. Sample: PBMCs. Written as DNA, the CDR3 is TGTGCCAGCAGTTACTCGGCACGGGAGGTGGCGTACGAGCAGTACTTC. Translated, it gives CASSYSAREVAYEQYF.